Listed below are T cell receptor beta chains from one sample, sequenced in a study of T cell repertoires in aging, cancer and after chemotherapy. TCRdb used MiXCR to reprocess the multiplex PCR reads, holding one entry per CDR3 protein. The profile shows roughly 8,300 distinct CDR3 sequences, 30% to 40% of them singletons. The material sequenced was blood. The receptor set was obtained from a human donor in good health. Each CDR3 is given with its conserved first and last residue. The D gene is left open where the match is weak. Some rows mark clone size as missing; the rest say once, few, many or name a class of expanded clone.

D gene: -
V gene: TRBV19
J gene: TRBJ2-5
clone size: -
CDR3 DNA: TGTGCCAGTAGACAGGGATACCAAGATACCCAGTACTTC
CDR3 protein: CASRQGYQDTQYF

D gene: -
V gene: TRBV10-3
J gene: TRBJ1-4
clone size: -
CDR3 DNA: TGTGCCATCAGTGGAGGGGTGAATGAAAAACTGTTTTTT
CDR3 protein: CAISGGVNEKLFF

D gene: -
V gene: TRBV20-1
J gene: TRBJ2-4
clone size: -
CDR3 DNA: TGCAGTGCTAGAGATCGTAGGCAGGGAGGATACATTCAGTACTTC
CDR3 protein: CSARDRRQGGYIQYF

D gene: -
V gene: TRBV10-3
J gene: TRBJ1-5
clone size: -
CDR3 DNA: TGTGCCATCAGCCCAGAGGAGGCCTTTATCGGTCAGCCCCAGCATTTT
CDR3 protein: CAISPEEAFIGQPQHF

D gene: -
V gene: TRBV20-1
J gene: TRBJ1-1
clone size: -
CDR3 DNA: TGCAGTGCTAGAGCGATGATAGGGGGGGACACTGAAGCTTTCTTT
CDR3 protein: CSARAMIGGDTEAFF

D gene: -
V gene: TRBV6-5
J gene: TRBJ1-2
clone size: few
CDR3 DNA: TGTGCCAGCAGTTACGACGCACGAACTAACTATGGCTACACCTTC
CDR3 protein: CASSYDARTNYGYTF

D gene: -
V gene: TRBV6-5
J gene: TRBJ1-5
clone size: -
CDR3 DNA: TGTGCCAGCCAACCAGGGGGCAATCAGCCCCAGCATTTT
CDR3 protein: CASQPGGNQPQHF

D gene: -
V gene: TRBV4-2
J gene: TRBJ2-5
clone size: few
CDR3 DNA: TGTGCCAGCAGCCCCCTAGGGGGGGGTCCAGAGACCCAGTACTTC
CDR3 protein: CASSPLGGGPETQYF

D gene: TRBD2
V gene: TRBV20-1
J gene: TRBJ2-5
clone size: -
CDR3 DNA: TGCAGTGCTAGAGGCCCCTGGTTAGCGGGGCCGCAAGAGACCCAGTACTTC
CDR3 protein: CSARGPWLAGPQETQYF

D gene: -
V gene: TRBV19
J gene: TRBJ2-6
clone size: few
CDR3 DNA: TGTGCCAGTAGTACGCCTCCCCTCGCTGACTCTGGGGCCAACGTCCTGACTTTC
CDR3 protein: CASSTPPLADSGANVLTF

D gene: -
V gene: TRBV19
J gene: TRBJ2-5
clone size: -
CDR3 DNA: TGTGCCAGTAGCCCCACCGCCGGGGTACGAGAAGAGACCCAGTACTTC
CDR3 protein: CASSPTAGVREETQYF

D gene: TRBD2
V gene: TRBV7-3
J gene: TRBJ2-1
clone size: few
CDR3 DNA: TGTGCCAGCAGCTCAAGGGCGGGACTAGCGGGGAAGGACAATGAGCAGTTCTTC
CDR3 protein: CASSSRAGLAGKDNEQFF

D gene: -
V gene: TRBV30
J gene: TRBJ2-7
clone size: -
CDR3 DNA: TGTGCCTGTACATATTACCCTTCCTACGAGCAGTACTTC
CDR3 protein: CACTYYPSYEQYF

D gene: TRBD2
V gene: TRBV19
J gene: TRBJ2-3
clone size: -
CDR3 DNA: TGTGCCAGTAGTATAGAGGGACTAGCGGGAGATACGCAGTATTTT
CDR3 protein: CASSIEGLAGDTQYF

D gene: -
V gene: TRBV13
J gene: TRBJ1-1
clone size: -
CDR3 DNA: TGTGCCAGCAGCCGAGGACACCAGAACACTGAAGCTTTCTTT
CDR3 protein: CASSRGHQNTEAFF

D gene: TRBD1
V gene: TRBV20-1
J gene: TRBJ1-1
clone size: few
CDR3 DNA: TGCAGTGCTCCCGGGACAGGGGGTCACACTGAAGCTTTCTTT
CDR3 protein: CSAPGTGGHTEAFF

D gene: -
V gene: TRBV6-4
J gene: TRBJ1-5
clone size: -
CDR3 DNA: TGTGCCAGCCGCAGACAAAACCGTAGCAATCAGCCCCAGCATTTT
CDR3 protein: CASRRQNRSNQPQHF

D gene: TRBD1
V gene: TRBV29-1
J gene: TRBJ2-3
clone size: medium-sized
CDR3 DNA: TGCAGCCTGGGATCGGGACAGGGGGCAGATACGCAGTATTTT
CDR3 protein: CSLGSGQGADTQYF

D gene: TRBD1
V gene: TRBV7-2
J gene: TRBJ1-2
clone size: few
CDR3 DNA: TGTGCCAGCAGCCTAGGGGGGCAGGGGGCTCTCGGCTACACCTTC
CDR3 protein: CASSLGGQGALGYTF

D gene: -
V gene: TRBV7-9
J gene: TRBJ2-2
clone size: few
CDR3 DNA: TGTGCCAGCAGCTTAGCGACCGGGGAGCTGTTTTTT
CDR3 protein: CASSLATGELFF

D gene: -
V gene: TRBV27
J gene: TRBJ2-7
clone size: few
CDR3 DNA: TGTGCCAGCAGCCGGGGGTCAGGGGCCCACTACGAGCAGTACTTC
CDR3 protein: CASSRGSGAHYEQYF

D gene: -
V gene: TRBV27
J gene: TRBJ1-5
clone size: few
CDR3 DNA: TGTGCCAGCAGTTTAGGTGCAGACAATCAGCCCCAGCATTTT
CDR3 protein: CASSLGADNQPQHF

D gene: -
V gene: TRBV6-4
J gene: TRBJ2-3
clone size: -
CDR3 DNA: TGTGCCAGCAGCCGCGAGGGGACAGATACGCAGTATTTT
CDR3 protein: CASSREGTDTQYF

D gene: TRBD1
V gene: TRBV11-1
J gene: TRBJ2-6
clone size: few
CDR3 DNA: TGTGCCAGCAGCCCACGGACAGGGGATGGGGCCAACGTCCTGACTTTC
CDR3 protein: CASSPRTGDGANVLTF

D gene: -
V gene: TRBV19
J gene: TRBJ1-6
clone size: -
CDR3 DNA: TGTGCCAGTAGTATCGTGGACGGCTATAATTCACCCCTCCACTTT
CDR3 protein: CASSIVDGYNSPLHF

D gene: -
V gene: TRBV7-6
J gene: TRBJ1-4
clone size: few
CDR3 DNA: TGTGCCAGCAGCTTAGGGGATAAAAAACTGTTTTTT
CDR3 protein: CASSLGDKKLFF

D gene: -
V gene: TRBV28
J gene: TRBJ2-1
clone size: -
CDR3 DNA: TGTGCCAGCACCTACTTTGGCTGGGGGGGCCGAAATGAGCAGTTCTTC
CDR3 protein: CASTYFGWGGRNEQFF

D gene: -
V gene: TRBV12-3/TRBV12-4
J gene: TRBJ2-7
clone size: -
CDR3 DNA: TGTGCCAGCAGTTCATTGTTCGCCCCGCAGCAGTACTTC
CDR3 protein: CASSSLFAPQQYF

D gene: -
V gene: TRBV7-9
J gene: TRBJ2-4
clone size: -
CDR3 DNA: TGTGCCAGCAGCTTAGAACTGGGGCCTCAGTACTTC
CDR3 protein: CASSLELGPQYF

D gene: -
V gene: TRBV11-1
J gene: TRBJ1-2
clone size: few
CDR3 DNA: TGTGCCAGCAGCTCCAGGGACCTCGCCCCACGGGGCTACACCTTC
CDR3 protein: CASSSRDLAPRGYTF

D gene: -
V gene: TRBV6-1
J gene: TRBJ1-2
clone size: few
CDR3 DNA: TGTGCCAGCAGTGAAGAAGGTCGGGGATGGGATGGCTACACCTTC
CDR3 protein: CASSEEGRGWDGYTF

D gene: -
V gene: TRBV7-6
J gene: TRBJ1-2
clone size: -
CDR3 DNA: TGTGCCAGCAGCGGCACAGGGAGGGGGAGCTATGGCTACACCTTC
CDR3 protein: CASSGTGRGSYGYTF

D gene: -
V gene: TRBV20-1
J gene: TRBJ1-2
clone size: few
CDR3 DNA: TGCAGTGCAACTACGAGCAGGGAAGATGGCTACACCTTC
CDR3 protein: CSATTSREDGYTF

D gene: -
V gene: TRBV20-1
J gene: TRBJ2-3
clone size: once
CDR3 DNA: TGCAGTGCTAGAGATCACCCAGATACGCAGTATTTT
CDR3 protein: CSARDHPDTQYF

D gene: -
V gene: TRBV19
J gene: TRBJ2-3
clone size: -
CDR3 DNA: TGTGCCAGTAGTATGGGGTGGGGCACAGATACGCAGTATTTT
CDR3 protein: CASSMGWGTDTQYF

D gene: -
V gene: TRBV5-5
J gene: TRBJ1-2
clone size: -
CDR3 DNA: TGCGCCAGCAGCCAAGACCCCGGTGCGCCGGCTAACTATGGCTACACCTTC
CDR3 protein: CASSQDPGAPANYGYTF

D gene: TRBD2
V gene: TRBV6-1
J gene: TRBJ2-7
clone size: -
CDR3 DNA: TGTGCCAGTACTAGCGGGGGGACCAACTCCTACGAGCAGTACTTC
CDR3 protein: CASTSGGTNSYEQYF

D gene: -
V gene: TRBV6-5
J gene: TRBJ2-5
clone size: few
CDR3 DNA: TGTGCCAGCAGTTACTCCGTCCTCTATTCAGAAGAGACCCAGTACTTC
CDR3 protein: CASSYSVLYSEETQYF

D gene: -
V gene: TRBV28
J gene: TRBJ1-3
clone size: -
CDR3 DNA: TGTGCCTCCGGGGGGGGCTTGTCCGGAAACACCATATATTTT
CDR3 protein: CASGGGLSGNTIYF

D gene: -
V gene: TRBV7-2
J gene: TRBJ2-3
clone size: few
CDR3 DNA: TGTGCCAGCAAGCCGGTGGGTAGCACAGATACGCAGTATTTT
CDR3 protein: CASKPVGSTDTQYF

D gene: -
V gene: TRBV12-3/TRBV12-4
J gene: TRBJ1-2
clone size: few
CDR3 DNA: TGTGCCAGCAGTATGGACTATGGCTACACCTTC
CDR3 protein: CASSMDYGYTF